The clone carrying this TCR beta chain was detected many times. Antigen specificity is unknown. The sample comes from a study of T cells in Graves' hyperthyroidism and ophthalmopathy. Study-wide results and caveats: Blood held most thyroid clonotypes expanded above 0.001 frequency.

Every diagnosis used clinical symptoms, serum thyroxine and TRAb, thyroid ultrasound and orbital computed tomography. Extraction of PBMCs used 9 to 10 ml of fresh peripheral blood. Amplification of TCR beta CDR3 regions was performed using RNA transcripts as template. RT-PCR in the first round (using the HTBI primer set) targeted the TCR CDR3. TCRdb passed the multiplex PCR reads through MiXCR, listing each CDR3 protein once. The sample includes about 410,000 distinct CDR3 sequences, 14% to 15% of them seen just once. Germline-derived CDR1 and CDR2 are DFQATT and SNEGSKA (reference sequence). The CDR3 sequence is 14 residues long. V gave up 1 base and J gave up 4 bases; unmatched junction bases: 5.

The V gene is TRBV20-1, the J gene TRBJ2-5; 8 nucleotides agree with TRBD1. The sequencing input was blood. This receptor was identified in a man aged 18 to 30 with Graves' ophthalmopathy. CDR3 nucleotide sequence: TGCAGTGCTAGAGGGCAGGGGGCCGTAGAGACCCAGTACTTC. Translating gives CSARGQGAVETQYF.